Sequencing of this T cell receptor beta chain was carried out in a study of blood T cell repertoires in COVID-19. As for the study in general: Sample material is recorded as cDNA or gDNA derived from T cells, B-cell-depleted T cells, or PBMCs.

Germline V gene data show CDR1 as SGHRS and CDR2 as YFSETQ. This CDR3 region has 15 residues. The ends were cut back, 2 bases at V and 1 base at J, with 10 bases in the middle. In the study's own analysis: Scientists estimated how many nucleated cells there were by amplifying reference gene primers. Some clones are missing from TCRdb's copy, which holds only in-frame ones; the method was immunoSEQ multiplex PCR. The V and J calls and clone size were taken over from that table, and D and trimming were inferred from the DNA. The sample consists of roughly 400,000 clones, 80% to 95% of them appearing once. Grouping used clinical history reported by participants in a survey and questionnaire.

The receptor was isolated from a woman aged 35 to 49 who had been exposed to COVID-19. This rearrangement joins TRBV5-1 to TRBJ1-5; D is uncertain. The sequencing input was PBMCs or T cells enriched from blood (not recorded which). The CDR3 sequence: CASSFGRPSNQPQHF. CDR3 DNA: TGCGCCAGCAGCTTTGGCCGCCCCAGCAATCAGCCCCAGCATTTT.